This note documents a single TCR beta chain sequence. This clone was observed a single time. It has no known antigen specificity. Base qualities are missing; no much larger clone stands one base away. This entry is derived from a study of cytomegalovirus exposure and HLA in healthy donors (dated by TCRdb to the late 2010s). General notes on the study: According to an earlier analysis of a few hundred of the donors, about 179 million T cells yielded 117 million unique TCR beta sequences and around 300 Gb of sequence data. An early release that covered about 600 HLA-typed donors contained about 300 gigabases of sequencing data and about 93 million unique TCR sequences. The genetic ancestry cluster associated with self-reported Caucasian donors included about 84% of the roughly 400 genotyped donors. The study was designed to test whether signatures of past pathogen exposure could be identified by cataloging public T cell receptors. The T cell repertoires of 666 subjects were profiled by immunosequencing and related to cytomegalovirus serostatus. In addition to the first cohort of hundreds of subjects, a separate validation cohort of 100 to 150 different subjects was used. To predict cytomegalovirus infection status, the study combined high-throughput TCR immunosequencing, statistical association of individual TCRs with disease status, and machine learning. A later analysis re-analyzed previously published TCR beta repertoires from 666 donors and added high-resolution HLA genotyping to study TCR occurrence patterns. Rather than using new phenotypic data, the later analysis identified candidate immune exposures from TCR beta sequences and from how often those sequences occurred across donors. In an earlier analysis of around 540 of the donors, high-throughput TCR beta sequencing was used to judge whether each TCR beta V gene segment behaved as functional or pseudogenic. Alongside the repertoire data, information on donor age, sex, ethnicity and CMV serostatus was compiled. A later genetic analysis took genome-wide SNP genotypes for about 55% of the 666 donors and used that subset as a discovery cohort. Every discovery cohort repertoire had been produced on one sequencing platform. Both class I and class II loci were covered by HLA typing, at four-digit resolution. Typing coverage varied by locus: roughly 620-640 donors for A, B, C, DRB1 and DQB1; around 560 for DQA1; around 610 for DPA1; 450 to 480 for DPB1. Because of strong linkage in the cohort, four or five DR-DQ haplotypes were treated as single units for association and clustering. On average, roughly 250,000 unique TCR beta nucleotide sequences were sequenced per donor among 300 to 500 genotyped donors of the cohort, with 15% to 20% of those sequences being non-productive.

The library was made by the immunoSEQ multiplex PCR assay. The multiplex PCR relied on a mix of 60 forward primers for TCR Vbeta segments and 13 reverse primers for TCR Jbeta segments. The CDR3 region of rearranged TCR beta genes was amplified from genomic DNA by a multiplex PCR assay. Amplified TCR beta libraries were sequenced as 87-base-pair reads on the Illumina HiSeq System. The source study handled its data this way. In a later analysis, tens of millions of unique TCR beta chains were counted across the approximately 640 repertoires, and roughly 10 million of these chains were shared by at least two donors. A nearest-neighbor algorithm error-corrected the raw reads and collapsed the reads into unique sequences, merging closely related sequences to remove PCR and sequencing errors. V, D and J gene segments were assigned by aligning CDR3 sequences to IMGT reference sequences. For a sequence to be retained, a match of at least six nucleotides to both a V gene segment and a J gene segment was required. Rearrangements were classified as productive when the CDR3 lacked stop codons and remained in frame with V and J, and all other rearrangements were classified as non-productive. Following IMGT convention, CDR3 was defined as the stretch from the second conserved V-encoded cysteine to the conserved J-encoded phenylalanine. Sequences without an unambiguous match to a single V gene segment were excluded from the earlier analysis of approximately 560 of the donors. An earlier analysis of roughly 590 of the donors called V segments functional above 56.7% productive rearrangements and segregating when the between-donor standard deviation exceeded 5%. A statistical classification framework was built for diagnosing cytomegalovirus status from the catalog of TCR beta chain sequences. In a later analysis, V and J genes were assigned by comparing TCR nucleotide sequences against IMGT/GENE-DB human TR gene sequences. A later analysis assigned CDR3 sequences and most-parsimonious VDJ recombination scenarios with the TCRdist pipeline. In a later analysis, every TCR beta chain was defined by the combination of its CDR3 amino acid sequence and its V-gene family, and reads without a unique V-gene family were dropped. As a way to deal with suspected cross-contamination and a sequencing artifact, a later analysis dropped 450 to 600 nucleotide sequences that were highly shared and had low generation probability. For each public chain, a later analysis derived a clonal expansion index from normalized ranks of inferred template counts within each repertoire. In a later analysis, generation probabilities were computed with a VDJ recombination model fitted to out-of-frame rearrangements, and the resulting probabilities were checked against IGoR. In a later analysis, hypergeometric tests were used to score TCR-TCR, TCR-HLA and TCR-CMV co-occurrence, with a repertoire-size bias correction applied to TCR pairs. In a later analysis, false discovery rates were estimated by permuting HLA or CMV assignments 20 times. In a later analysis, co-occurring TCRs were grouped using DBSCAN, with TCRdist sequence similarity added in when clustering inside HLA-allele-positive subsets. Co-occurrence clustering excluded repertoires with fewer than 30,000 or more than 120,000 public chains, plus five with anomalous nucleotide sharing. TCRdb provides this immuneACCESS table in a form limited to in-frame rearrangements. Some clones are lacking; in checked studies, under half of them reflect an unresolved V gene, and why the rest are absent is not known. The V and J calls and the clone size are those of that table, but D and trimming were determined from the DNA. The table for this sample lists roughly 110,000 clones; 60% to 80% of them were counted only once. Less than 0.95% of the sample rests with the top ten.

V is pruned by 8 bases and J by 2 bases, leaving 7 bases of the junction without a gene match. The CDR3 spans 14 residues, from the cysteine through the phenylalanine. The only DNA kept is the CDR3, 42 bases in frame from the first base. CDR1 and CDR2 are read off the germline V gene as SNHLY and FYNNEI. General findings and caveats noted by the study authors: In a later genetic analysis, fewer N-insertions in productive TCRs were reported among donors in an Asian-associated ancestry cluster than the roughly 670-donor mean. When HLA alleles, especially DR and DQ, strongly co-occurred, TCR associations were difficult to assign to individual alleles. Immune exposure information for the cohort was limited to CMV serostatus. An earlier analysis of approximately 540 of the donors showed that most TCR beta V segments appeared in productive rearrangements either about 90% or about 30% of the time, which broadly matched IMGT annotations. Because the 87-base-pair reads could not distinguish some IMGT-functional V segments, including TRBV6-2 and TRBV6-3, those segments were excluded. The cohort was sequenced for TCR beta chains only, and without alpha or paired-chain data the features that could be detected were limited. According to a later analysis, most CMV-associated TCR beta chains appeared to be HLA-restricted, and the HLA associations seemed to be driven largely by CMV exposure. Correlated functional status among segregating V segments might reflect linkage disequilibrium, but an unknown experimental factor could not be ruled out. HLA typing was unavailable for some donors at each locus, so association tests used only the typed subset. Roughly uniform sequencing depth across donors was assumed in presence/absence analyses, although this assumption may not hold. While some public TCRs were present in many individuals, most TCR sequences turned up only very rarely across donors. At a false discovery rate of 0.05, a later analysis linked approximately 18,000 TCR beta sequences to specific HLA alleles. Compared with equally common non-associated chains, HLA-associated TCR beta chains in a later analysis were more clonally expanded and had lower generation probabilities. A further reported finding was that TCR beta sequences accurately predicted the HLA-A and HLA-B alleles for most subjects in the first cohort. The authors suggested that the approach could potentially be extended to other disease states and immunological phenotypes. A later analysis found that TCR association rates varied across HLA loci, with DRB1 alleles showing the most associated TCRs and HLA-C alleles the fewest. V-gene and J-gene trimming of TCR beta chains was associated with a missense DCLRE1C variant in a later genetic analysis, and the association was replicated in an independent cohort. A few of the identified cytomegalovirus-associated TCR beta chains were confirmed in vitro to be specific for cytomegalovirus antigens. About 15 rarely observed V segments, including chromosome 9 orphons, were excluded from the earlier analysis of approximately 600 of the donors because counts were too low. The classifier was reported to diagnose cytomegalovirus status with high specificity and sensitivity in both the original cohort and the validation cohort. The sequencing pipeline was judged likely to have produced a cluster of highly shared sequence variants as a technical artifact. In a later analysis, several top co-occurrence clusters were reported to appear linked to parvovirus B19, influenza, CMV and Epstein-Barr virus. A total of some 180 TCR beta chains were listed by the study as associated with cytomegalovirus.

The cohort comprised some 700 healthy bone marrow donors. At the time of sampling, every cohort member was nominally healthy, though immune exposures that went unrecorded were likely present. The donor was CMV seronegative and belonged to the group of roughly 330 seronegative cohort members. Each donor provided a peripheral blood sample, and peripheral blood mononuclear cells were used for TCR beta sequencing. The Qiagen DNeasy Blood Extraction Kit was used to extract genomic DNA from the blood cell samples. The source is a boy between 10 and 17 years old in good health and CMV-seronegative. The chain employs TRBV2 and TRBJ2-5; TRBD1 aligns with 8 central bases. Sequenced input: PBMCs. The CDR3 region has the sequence CASLTGTGQETQYF. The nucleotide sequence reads TGTGCCAGCTTGACCGGGACAGGACAAGAGACCCAGTACTTC.